What follows are 15 T cell receptor beta chains derived from one specimen sequenced in a study of blood T cell repertoires in COVID-19. The data were produced by immunoSEQ multiplex PCR, yet TCRdb's version contains in-frame clones alone and is incomplete. The sample has approximately 120,000 clones, 81% seen once. What was sequenced was peripheral blood. The origin of the receptors is a woman aged 45-65 years with acute or convalescent COVID-19.

This sequence joins TRBV7-3 and TRBJ2-1; a possible D gene is TRBD2 (6 bases). Trimming removed 2 bases at V and 0 bases at J, with 11 bases between. The germline gives CDR1 SGHTA, CDR2 FQGTGA. The CDR3 loop spans 16 amino acids. For the CDR3, the DNA is TGTGCCAGCAGCTTAGGTAGCGGTAGCTCCTACAATGAGCAGTTCTTC. As protein: CASSLGSGSSYNEQFF.

V and J are TRBV7-2 and TRBJ1-5; no firm D call. The CDR3 contains 14 residues. Trimming pared 5 bases from V and 7 bases from J, leaving 15 bases between. CDR1 and CDR2 (germline): SGHTA, FQGNSA. CDR3 in DNA: TGTGCCAGCAGCCATTTCGGGGTTTGGCAGCCCCAGCATTTT. Its protein product is CASSHFGVWQPQHF.

This sequence joins TRBV27 and TRBJ1-1; D is perhaps TRBD1 (6 bases). Germline CDR1 is MNHEY and CDR2 is SMNVEV (reference sequence). Trimming cost V 6 bases and J 5 bases, with 13 bases left between them. The CDR3 length is 13 residues. The CDR3 reads CASSLRQVTEAFF. The CDR3 nucleotides are TGTGCCAGCAGCCTTCGACAGGTGACTGAAGCTTTCTTT.

The V gene is TRBV28, the J gene TRBJ2-7; 11 positions match TRBD1. This CDR3 has 15 amino acids. The V and J ends lost 6 bases and 6 bases, in that order; junction bases with no gene match: 10. Germline V gene sequence: CDR1 MDHEN, CDR2 SYDVKM. The CDR3 coding sequence is TGTGCCAGCAGCCCCGGGACAGGGGGACAAGGCGAGCAGTACTTC. This codes for CASSPGTGGQGEQYF.

This clone was recorded once. The chain is built from TRBV4-1 and TRBJ1-1; TRBD1 agrees at 9 bases. The CDR3 loop spans 16 amino acids. Germline trimming cut 2 bases from V and 3 bases from J; bases unmatched to any gene: 7. Germline assignment: CDR1 MGHRA and CDR2 YSYEKL. DNA of the CDR3: TGCGCCAGCAGCCAACCGCCGGGACAGGGATACACTGAAGCTTTCTTT. This encodes CASSQPPGQGYTEAFF.

The chain links TRBV24-1 to TRBJ2-1; TRBD1 is a possible D gene (5 bases). The CDR3 length is 17 residues. CDR1 and CDR2 from the germline V gene are KGHDR and SFDVKD. The V end was cut by 0 bases, the J end by 0 bases, with 11 bases between. CDR3 region: CATSDLNGASSYNEQFF. For the CDR3, the DNA is TGTGCCACCAGTGATTTGAATGGGGCGAGCTCCTACAATGAGCAGTTCTTC.

This rearrangement joins TRBV10-1 to TRBJ2-2; 7 nucleotides line up with TRBD1. From germline, CDR1 is WNHNN and CDR2 SYGVQD (reference sequence). There are 14 residues in the CDR3. The trim removed 3 bases at V and 5 bases at J, leaving 3 bases unmatched. CDR3 nucleotides: TGCGCCAGCAGTGACCCAGGGGGTACCGGGGAGCTGTTTTTT. Translated, it gives CASSDPGGTGELFF.

The chain combines TRBV27 with TRBJ2-3, with 11 bases that match TRBD2. The V segment lost 4 bases and the J segment 13 bases; nucleotides outside the gene matches: 16. The CDR3 runs to 16 residues. Germline lookup yields CDR1 MNHEY and CDR2 SMNVEV (reference sequence). In DNA, the CDR3 is TGTGCCAGCAGTTCGCTAGGGACTAGCGGCCCACAGGGGGAGTATTTT. Encoded protein: CASSSLGTSGPQGEYF.

V is TRBV6-5 and J is TRBJ1-1; D unresolved. Germline V gene sequence: CDR1 MNHEY, CDR2 SVGAGI. The CDR3 length is 15 residues. With 1 base removed from V and 4 bases from J, the gap between germline ends came to 13 bases. The DNA for the CDR3 is TGTGCCAGCAGTTACTGGCCGGAGGGTGTCACTGAAGCTTTCTTT. Residues: CASSYWPEGVTEAFF.

This clone was counted once. The J gene is TRBJ1-4, the V gene TRBV7-6, with unresolved D. Per the germline V gene, CDR1 is SGHVS and CDR2 is FNYEAQ. The CDR3 sequence is 14 residues long. The V and J ends lost 2 bases and 8 bases respectively, with 12 bases between them. The CDR3 reads CASSLFGTTEKLFF. The CDR3 coding sequence is TGTGCCAGCAGCTTATTTGGCACCACCGAAAAACTGTTTTTT.

The rearrangement joins TRBV3-1 (or the pseudogene TRBV3-2) to TRBJ1-3; maybe TRBD1 (5 bases). The V gene lost 1 base and the J gene lost 3 bases, with 13 bases spanning the gap. The CDR3 extends over 16 amino acids. Germline values: CDR1 LGHDT, CDR2 YNNKEL (reference sequence). As DNA, the CDR3 is TGTGCCAGCAGCCAAGGCCAGGGACTTAGTGGAAACACCATATATTTT. This encodes CASSQGQGLSGNTIYF.

The J gene is TRBJ2-1, the V gene TRBV24-1; D unresolved. Looked up from germline, CDR1 is KGHDR and CDR2 is SFDVKD. The CDR3 sequence is 15 residues long. Trimming took off 12 bases at V and 4 bases at J, with 21 bases between the two ends. CDR3 amino acids: CAALPMMGLYNEQFF. CDR3 DNA sequence: TGTGCCGCCCTCCCAATGATGGGCCTTTACAATGAGCAGTTCTTC.

With respect to this clone: This CDR3 is also generated by other DNA sequences in the sample. The V gene is TRBV2, the J gene TRBJ2-7; possible D gene TRBD1, 5 bases. Trimming cost V 3 bases and J 5 bases, with 5 bases left between them. Germline CDR1 reads SNHLY; CDR2 reads FYNNEI. The CDR3 runs 11 residues. The CDR3 DNA follows: TGTGCCAGCAGTGACAGGGACGAGCAGTACTTC. This gives the protein CASSDRDEQYF.

V usage is TRBV6-5 and J usage is TRBJ2-7, with D tentatively TRBD1 (6 bases). The germline V gene has CDR1 MNHEY and CDR2 SVGAGI. The CDR3 has 14 amino acids. V was shortened by 6 bases and J by 2 bases, with 14 bases between the two germline ends. The CDR3 sequence: CASSPGHRTYEQYF. CDR3 DNA: TGTGCCAGCAGCCCGGGACACCGAACCTACGAGCAGTACTTC.

The rearrangement links TRBV9 to TRBJ1-5; 7 nucleotides line up with TRBD1. CDR1 is SGDLS and CDR2 is YYNGEE in the germline V gene. This CDR3 has 14 amino acids. V was clipped by 4 bases and J by 5 bases; unmatched bases: 6. CDR3 loop: CASSRQGGYQPQHF. The CDR3 bases are TGTGCCAGCAGCCGACAGGGAGGCTATCAGCCCCAGCATTTT. The entire variable domain, with the rest obtained from reference TRBV9 and TRBJ1-5, is as follows: DSGVTQTPKHLITATGQRVTLRCSPRSGDLSVYWYQQSLDQGLQFLIQYYNGEERAKGNILERFSAQQFPDLHSELNLSSLELGDSALYFCASSRQGGYQPQHFGDGTRLSIL.